These 5 T cell receptor beta chains share one sample of origin, sequenced in a study of blood T cell repertoires in COVID-19. The repertoire was sequenced with immunoSEQ multiplex PCR; TCRdb's copy has only in-frame clones and lacks some. This sample carries fewer than 85,000 clones, around three quarters of them seen once, and the ten largest clones take 25% to 30%. The sequencing input was peripheral blood. Receptors were obtained from a woman aged 80 or older with active or convalescent COVID-19.

This rearrangement joins TRBV5-1 to TRBJ2-5, with D unclear. Trimming removed 0 bases at V and 2 bases at J, with 8 bases between. Germline V CDR1 and CDR2: SGHRS, YFSETQ. This CDR3 spans 14 amino acids. CDR3 sequence: CASSLGLVQETQYF. DNA for the CDR3: TGCGCCAGCAGCTTGGGTCTAGTTCAAGAGACCCAGTACTTC.

The chain has TRBV7-9 and TRBJ1-6; 10 bases are a match to TRBD1. Germline-derived CDR1 and CDR2 are SEHNR and FQNEAQ (reference sequence). V lost 5 bases and J lost 8; bases outside the gene matches: 9. The CDR3 loop spans 16 amino acids. The CDR3 DNA is TGTGCCAGCAGCCGGACAGGGGGGAGGACTGATTCACCCCTCCACTTT. As protein: CASSRTGGRTDSPLHF.

The J gene is TRBJ1-2, the V gene TRBV12-3 or TRBV12-4; 7 nucleotides align to TRBD1. CDR3 length equals 12 residues. Losses at the gene ends were 5 bases for V and 8 bases for J; bases not matched to a gene: 5. The CDR3 nucleotides are TGTGCCAGCAGTGACGACAGGGTCGGCTACACCTTC. It encodes CASSDDRVGYTF.

This clone was seen a few times. The rearrangement uses TRBV6-6 and TRBJ1-1; D remains ambiguous. The V gene lost 6 bases and the J gene lost 3 bases, with 14 bases spanning the gap. The CDR3 has 14 residues. The germline CDR1 and CDR2 sequences are MNHNY and SVGAGI (reference sequence). CDR3: CASRKEARDTEAFF. CDR3 DNA: TGTGCCAGCAGAAAGGAAGCGAGGGACACTGAAGCTTTCTTT.

This chain joins TRBV5-6 and TRBJ1-1; 8 positions agree with TRBD1. The V gene's germline CDR1 is SGHDT and CDR2 YYEEEE. V lost 0 bases to trimming and J lost 1 base; unmatched junction nucleotides: 2. The CDR3 has 15 residues. DNA of the CDR3: TGTGCCAGCAGCTTGGCCGGGACAGGGAACACTGAAGCTTTCTTT. Residues: CASSLAGTGNTEAFF.